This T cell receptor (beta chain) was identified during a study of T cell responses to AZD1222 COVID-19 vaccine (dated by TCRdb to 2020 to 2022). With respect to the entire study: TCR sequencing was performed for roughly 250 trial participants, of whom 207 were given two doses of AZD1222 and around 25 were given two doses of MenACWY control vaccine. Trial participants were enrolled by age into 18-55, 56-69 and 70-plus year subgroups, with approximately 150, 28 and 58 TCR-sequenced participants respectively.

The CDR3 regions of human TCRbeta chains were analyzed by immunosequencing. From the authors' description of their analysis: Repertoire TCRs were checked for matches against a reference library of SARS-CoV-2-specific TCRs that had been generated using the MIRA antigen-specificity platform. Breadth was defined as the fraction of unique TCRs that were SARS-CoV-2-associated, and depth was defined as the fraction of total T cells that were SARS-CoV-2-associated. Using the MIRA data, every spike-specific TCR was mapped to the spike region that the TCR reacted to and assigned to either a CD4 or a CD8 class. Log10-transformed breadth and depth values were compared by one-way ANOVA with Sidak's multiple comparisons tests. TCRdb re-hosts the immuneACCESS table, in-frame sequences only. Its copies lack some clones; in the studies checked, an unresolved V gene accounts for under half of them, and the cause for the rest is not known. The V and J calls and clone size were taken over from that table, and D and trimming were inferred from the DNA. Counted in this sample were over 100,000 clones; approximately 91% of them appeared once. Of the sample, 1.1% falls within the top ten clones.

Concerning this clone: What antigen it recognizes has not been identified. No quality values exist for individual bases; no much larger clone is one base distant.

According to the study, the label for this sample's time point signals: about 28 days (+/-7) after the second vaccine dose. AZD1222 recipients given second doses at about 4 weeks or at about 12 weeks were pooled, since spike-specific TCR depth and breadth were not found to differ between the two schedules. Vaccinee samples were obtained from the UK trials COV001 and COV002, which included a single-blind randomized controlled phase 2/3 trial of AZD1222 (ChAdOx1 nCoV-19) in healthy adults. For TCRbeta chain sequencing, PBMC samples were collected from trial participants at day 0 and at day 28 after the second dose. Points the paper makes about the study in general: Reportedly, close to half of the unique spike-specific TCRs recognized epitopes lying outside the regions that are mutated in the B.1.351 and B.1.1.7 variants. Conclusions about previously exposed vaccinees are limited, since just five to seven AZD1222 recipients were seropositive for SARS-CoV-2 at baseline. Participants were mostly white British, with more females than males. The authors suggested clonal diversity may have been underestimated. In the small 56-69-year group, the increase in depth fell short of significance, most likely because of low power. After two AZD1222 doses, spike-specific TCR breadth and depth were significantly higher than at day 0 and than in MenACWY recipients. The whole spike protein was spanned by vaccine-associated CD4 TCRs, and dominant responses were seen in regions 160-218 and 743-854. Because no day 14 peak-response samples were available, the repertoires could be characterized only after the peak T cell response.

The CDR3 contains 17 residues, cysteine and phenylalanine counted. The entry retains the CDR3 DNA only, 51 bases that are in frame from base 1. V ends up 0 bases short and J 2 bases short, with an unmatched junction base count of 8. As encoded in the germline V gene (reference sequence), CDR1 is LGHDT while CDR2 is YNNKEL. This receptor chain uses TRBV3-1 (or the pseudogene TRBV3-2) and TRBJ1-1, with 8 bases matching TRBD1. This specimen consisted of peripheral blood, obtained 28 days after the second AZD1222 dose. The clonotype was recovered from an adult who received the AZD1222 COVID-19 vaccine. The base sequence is TGTGCCAGCAGCCAAGAAACCACCGGGACAGGAAACACTGAAGCTTTCTTT. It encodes CASSQETTGTGNTEAFF.